This T cell receptor beta chain was identified during a study of beta chain features in type 1 diabetes. Study-wide points: The naive, central memory and Treg TCRB repertoires of patients appeared to be more similar to one another than those of healthy donors.

This clone was detected only a few times. Its target is not known. Germline CDR1 LNHNV, CDR2 YYDKDF (reference sequence). V shed 3 bases and J shed 8 bases, with 19 bases lying between them. The CDR3 spans 15 residues. Since all of the isolated RNA was reverse transcribed, expressed TCRB transcripts were what got sequenced. Libraries were prepared by immunoSEQ multiplex PCR; TCRdb keeps only in-frame clonotypes and omits some of them. Of roughly 450,000 clones in the sample, approximately 15% are singletons; the top ten hold roughly 0.035%. V gene TRBV15 combines with J gene TRBJ1-2; D perhaps matches TRBD1 (5 bases). This TCR was recovered from a man aged 25-40 years in good health. Sequencing used naive CD4+ T cells from blood. CDR3 sequence reads: CATSRDNEQLEGYTF. In DNA form, the CDR3 reads TGTGCCACCAGCAGGGACAACGAGCAACTAGAAGGCTACACCTTC. The full variable domain, rest sourced from reference TRBV15 and TRBJ1-2, is DAMVIQNPRYQVTQFGKPVTLSCSQTLNHNVMYWYQQKSSQAPKLLFHYYDKDFNNEADTPDNFQSRRPNTSFCFLDIRSPGLGDTAMYLCATSRDNEQLEGYTFGSGTRLTVV.